The 16 T cell receptor beta chains below were found in one sample sequenced in a study of patients and donors after allogeneic stem cell transplantation. TCRdb used MiXCR to reprocess the RT-PCR reads, holding one entry per CDR3 protein. The sample lists about 200,000 distinct CDR3 sequences, around two fifths occurring once. Sequencing was done on a sample of blood, either unsorted or a sorted T cell fraction (not recorded which). All receptors come from a human donor who was either an allogeneic HSCT recipient or a stem cell or donor lymphocyte infusion donor (not recorded which). It is not recorded whose cells these are; they may come from a transplant donor.

There are a few counts of this clonotype. This chain uses TRBV20-1 with TRBJ1-5; D remains ambiguous. The CDR3 spans 11 residues. Trimming shortened V by 3 bases and J by 5 bases, and 5 bases separated the two germline ends. Germline CDR1 reads DFQATT; CDR2 reads SNEGSKA (reference sequence). CDR3 region: CSASQYQPQHF. CDR3 coding DNA: TGCAGTGCTAGTCAATATCAGCCCCAGCATTTT.

The chain couples TRBV6-2 or TRBV6-3 to TRBJ1-1, with 8 bases that match TRBD1. The CDR3 spans 16 residues. Germline V gene data show CDR1 as MNHEY and CDR2 as SVGEGT. The V segment lost 6 bases and the J segment 1 base; nucleotides outside the gene matches: 10. In DNA form, the CDR3 reads TGTGCCAGCAGCTATGGACCGGGACAGGCGAACACTGAAGCTTTCTTT. Translation: CASSYGPGQANTEAFF.

V usage is TRBV20-1 and J usage is TRBJ2-1, with D perhaps matching TRBD2 (6 bases). Germline loops: CDR1 DFQATT, CDR2 SNEGSKA (reference sequence). The V gene lost 3 bases and the J gene lost 8 bases, with 14 bases spanning the gap. The length of the CDR3 is 13 residues. CDR3 DNA: TGCAGTGCTAGCGTCTGGGAGCGGGATGAGCAGTTCTTC. Amino acids: CSASVWERDEQFF.

The chain links TRBV6-5 to TRBJ2-7; D gene ambiguous. The length of the CDR3 is 14 residues. V was shortened by 5 bases and J by 0 bases, with 11 bases between the two germline ends. The V gene's germline CDR1 is MNHEY and CDR2 SVGAGI. The CDR3 spells CASSVGQISYEQYF. DNA for the CDR3: TGTGCCAGCAGTGTAGGGCAGATCTCCTACGAGCAGTACTTC.

This chain connects TRBV12-3 or TRBV12-4 to TRBJ1-2; TRBD1 aligns across 9 bases. With 8 bases clipped from V and 7 bases from J, the junction kept 11 bases outside the gene matches. The CDR3 runs to 14 residues. The CDR3 nucleotides are TGTGCCAGCGTCCCAGGGACAGGGAGTTTTGGCTACACCTTC. This sequence encodes CASVPGTGSFGYTF.

This clonotype appeared a few times. V gene TRBV4-2 combines with J gene TRBJ1-4; the D is unclear. The CDR3 loop spans 15 amino acids. Germline-derived CDR1 and CDR2 are LGHNA and YNFKEQ. With 5 bases removed from V and 4 bases from J, the gap between germline ends came to 14 bases. CDR3 DNA sequence: TGTGCCAGCAGCTCACGAAGCGGAGATAATGAAAAACTGTTTTTT. The encoded protein is CASSSRSGDNEKLFF.

This clonotype was seen more than once but under ten times. The chain uses TRBV4-2 and TRBJ1-1; 11 nucleotides match TRBD1. J gave up 4 bases and V 3 bases, and 4 bases lay outside the gene matches. CDR1 and CDR2 (germline): LGHNA, YNFKEQ. This CDR3 comprises 15 residues. CDR3 sequence (DNA): TGTGCCAGCAGCCACGGGGACAGGGGGACCACTGAAGCTTTCTTT. Translation gives CASSHGDRGTTEAFF.

This clonotype came up a few times. The rearrangement joins TRBV12-3 or TRBV12-4 to TRBJ1-1; D perhaps matches TRBD1 (6 bases). CDR3 length: 17 residues. V lost 2 bases and J lost 0, with 16 bases in between. The CDR3 sequence: CASSLSPGAGMNTEAFF. CDR3 coding DNA: TGTGCCAGCAGTTTATCCCCAGGGGCCGGTATGAACACTGAAGCTTTCTTT.

The chain has TRBV6-5 and TRBJ2-1; 8 positions match TRBD2. The CDR3 sequence is 17 residues long. Germline V gene lookup returns CDR1 MNHEY and CDR2 SVGAGI. The V segment lost 5 bases and the J segment 4 bases; nucleotides outside the gene matches: 13. The CDR3 nucleotides are TGTGCCAGCAGTGGGGGGGAGCTAGCGGGCGATTACAATGAGCAGTTCTTC. Protein sequence: CASSGGELAGDYNEQFF.

This clonotype was seen more than once but under ten times. The gene calls are TRBV12-3 or TRBV12-4 and TRBJ1-2; D is perhaps TRBD1 (6 bases). The CDR3 consists of 14 residues. V dropped 3 bases and J dropped 4 bases, with 12 bases sitting between them. The CDR3 is CASSFRGSSYGYTF. For the CDR3, the DNA is TGTGCCAGCAGTTTTAGGGGGTCCAGCTATGGCTACACCTTC.

The chain employs TRBV4-3 and TRBJ1-6, with D uncertain. Germline V gene sequence: CDR1 LGHNA, CDR2 YSLEER. V lost 0 bases and J lost 3, with 15 bases in between. This CDR3 region has 18 residues. The CDR3, as DNA: TGCGCCAGCAGCCAAGATGCGACGAGTGGAAACTATAATTCACCCCTCCACTTT. Translated: CASSQDATSGNYNSPLHF.

The V call is TRBV2, the J call TRBJ2-1; D is ambiguous. Germline loops: CDR1 SNHLY, CDR2 FYNNEI. V lost 6 bases and J lost 4, with 7 bases in between. The CDR3 loop spans 12 amino acids. In nucleotides, the CDR3 is TGTGCCAGCAGGGCCGGTTACAATGAGCAGTTCTTC. Its translation is CASRAGYNEQFF. The full variable domain, completed using reference TRBV2 and TRBJ2-1, is EPEVTQTPSHQVTQMGQEVILRCVPISNHLYFYWYRQILGQKVEFLVSFYNNEISEKSEIFDDQFSVERPDGSNFTLKIRSTKLEDSAMYFCASRAGYNEQFFGPGTRLTVL.

The chain links TRBV7-2 to TRBJ1-6, with 7 bases lining up with TRBD1. The germline V gene has CDR1 SGHTA and CDR2 FQGNSA. V shed 2 bases and J 1 base; nucleotides not matched to a gene: 8. CDR3 length equals 18 residues. CDR3: CASSLRQGPTSYNSPLHF. The CDR3 coding sequence is TGTGCCAGCAGCTTAAGACAGGGACCGACTTCCTATAATTCACCCCTCCACTTT.

Only a few counts were recorded for this clonotype. This chain uses TRBV27 with TRBJ1-5; D is perhaps TRBD1 (5 bases). V was pared by 2 bases and J by 4 bases, with 12 bases between. Germline V gives CDR1 MNHEY, CDR2 SMNVEV (reference sequence). This CDR3 spans 15 amino acids. In DNA, the CDR3 is TGTGCCAGCAGTTTAAGCGGGGCCCTAAATCAGCCCCAGCATTTT. Translation gives CASSLSGALNQPQHF.

The chain employs TRBV10-3 and TRBJ2-3; 8 bases are shared with TRBD1. V lost 3 bases, J lost 4 bases, and 6 bases stayed unmatched. CDR3 size: 15 residues. Per the germline V gene, CDR1 is ENHRY and CDR2 is SYGVKD. CDR3 amino acids: CAISDDRGPPDTQYF. The CDR3 bases are TGTGCCATCAGTGACGACAGGGGTCCTCCAGATACGCAGTATTTT.

In DNA, the CDR3 is TGCGCCAGCAGCTTGGTTACAGGAACTGAAGCTTTCTTT. Protein: CASSLVTGTEAFF. The V call is TRBV5-1, the J call TRBJ1-1, with D possibly matching TRBD1 (5 bases). Germline CDR1 reads SGHRS; CDR2 reads YFSETQ. The CDR3 is made up of 13 amino acids. V dropped 0 bases and J dropped 5 bases, with 8 bases sitting between them.